The 30 T cell receptor beta chains below all came from one sample that was sequenced in a study of T-cell reconstitution after alpha-beta-depleted transplantation in children. Using unique molecular identifiers, the investigators prepared the TCRbeta library. TCRdb re-called the PCR reads with MiXCR, one entry per CDR3 protein. This table has roughly 300,000 distinct CDR3 sequences, over 9% appearing once. Here the sequenced sample was PBMCs from the stem cell graft donor, taken from the stem cell graft. The receptors derive from a human donor who donated a stem cell graft to a child with acute lymphoblastic leukemia.

The chain links TRBV5-1 to TRBJ2-6; D uncertain. Germline-derived CDR1 and CDR2 are SGHRS and YFSETQ. This CDR3 contains 16 residues. Trimming took off 1 base at V and 0 bases at J, with 8 bases between the two ends. The CDR3 is CASSLIPGSGANVLTF. The CDR3 nucleotides are TGCGCCAGCAGCTTGATTCCAGGCTCTGGGGCCAACGTCCTGACTTTC.

This clonotype was counted at least ten times. The chain carries TRBV7-9 and TRBJ2-4; D is unclear. The germline CDR1 and CDR2 sequences are SEHNR and FQNEAQ (reference sequence). The CDR3 runs to 14 residues. Between the trimmed V and J ends, which lost 1 base and 8 bases, there was a span of 12 bases. As DNA, the CDR3 is TGTGCCAGCAGCTTAGTTCAGAGTGCAGACATTCAGTACTTC. Translation gives CASSLVQSADIQYF.

This clonotype was observed a few times. This sequence joins TRBV10-1 and TRBJ2-1, with TRBD1 identical over 8 bases. Germline trimming cut 0 bases from V and 6 bases from J; bases unmatched to any gene: 4. CDR3 size: 15 residues. Germline V gene data show CDR1 as WNHNN and CDR2 as SYGVQD (reference sequence). The CDR3 sequence is CASSESRGQVNEQFF. CDR3 nucleotide sequence: TGCGCCAGCAGTGAGTCGAGGGGACAGGTCAATGAGCAGTTCTTC.

This clonotype was seen at least ten times. The gene calls are TRBV20-1 and TRBJ2-3; D might be TRBD2 (6 bases). The CDR3 runs 14 residues. The V gene lost 6 bases and the J gene lost 3 bases, with 16 bases spanning the gap. In germline, CDR1 is DFQATT, CDR2 SNEGSKA (reference sequence). The CDR3 here is CSASRLARTDTQYF. The CDR3 DNA reads as TGCAGTGCGAGCAGGCTAGCGAGGACAGATACGCAGTATTTT.

The chain links TRBV12-3 or TRBV12-4 to TRBJ2-1; the match to TRBD2 covers 13 bases. The ends lost 0 bases at V and 11 bases at J; junction bases unmatched: 4. This CDR3 has 15 amino acids. The CDR3 coding sequence is TGTGCCAGCAGTTTAGCGGGGACTAGCGGGAACAAGCAGTTCTTC. It codes for CASSLAGTSGNKQFF.

This chain links TRBV27 with TRBJ2-5; 8 bases align to TRBD1. Trimming removed 5 bases from V and 4 bases from J; junction bases left unmatched: 12. The CDR3 covers 16 residues. Germline V gene sequence: CDR1 MNHEY, CDR2 SMNVEV (reference sequence). CDR3 amino acids: CASSPSWQGAGETQYF. DNA of the CDR3: TGTGCCAGCAGTCCCTCGTGGCAGGGGGCAGGAGAGACCCAGTACTTC.

This clonotype was seen only a few times. The CDR3 DNA sequence: TGTGCCAGCAGCTTAGGGGGTTTAGGGGACCCATACAATGAGCAGTTCTTC. It specifies CASSLGGLGDPYNEQFF. This rearrangement joins TRBV7-8 to TRBJ2-1, with D possibly called TRBD1 or TRBD2 (5 bases each). The CDR3 totals 17 residues. Germline V CDR1 and CDR2: SGHVS, FQNEAQ. V was trimmed by 1 base and J by 4 bases, leaving 17 bases between them. Full variable domain (remainder filled in from reference TRBV7-8 and TRBJ2-1): GAGVSQSPRYKVAKRGQDVALRCDPISGHVSLFWYQQALGQGPEFLTYFQNEAQLDKSGLPSDRFFAERPEGSVSTLKIQRTQQEDSAVYLCASSLGGLGDPYNEQFFGPGTRLTVL.

This chain connects TRBV5-5 to TRBJ2-7; no firm D call. The CDR3 has 13 amino acids. V was pared by 3 bases and J by 2 bases, with 9 bases between. Germline CDR1 and CDR2: SGHKS and YYEKEE (reference sequence). CDR3 nucleotide sequence: TGTGCCAGCAGCTGGGATTACGCCTACGAGCAGTACTTC. Translation: CASSWDYAYEQYF. Drawing the rest from reference TRBV5-5 and TRBJ2-7, the complete variable domain is DAGVTQSPTHLIKTRGQQVTLRCSPISGHKSVSWYQQVLGQGPQFIFQYYEKEERGRGNFPDRFSARQFPNYSSELNVNALLLGDSALYLCASSWDYAYEQYFGPGTRLTVT.

The chain employs TRBV28 and TRBJ1-1; 7 bases align to TRBD1. Unmatched junction bases numbered 7, after V lost 8 bases and J lost 1 base. CDR1 and CDR2 from the germline V gene are MDHEN and SYDVKM. This CDR3 has 14 residues. The CDR3, as DNA: TGTGCCAGCGCCTACAGGGGACAGAACACTGAAGCTTTCTTT. Translated: CASAYRGQNTEAFF.

The V call is TRBV18, the J call TRBJ2-6, with D hard to call. Germline CDR1 is KGHSH and CDR2 is LQKENI. The length of the CDR3 is 13 residues. Trimming left V 5 bases short and J 2 bases short, with 4 bases between. The CDR3: CASSGAGANVLTF. The CDR3 nucleotides are TGTGCCAGCTCAGGGGCTGGGGCCAACGTCCTGACTTTC.

This clonotype came up many times. V is TRBV5-5 and J is TRBJ2-3; possible D gene TRBD1, 5 bases. Germline-derived CDR1 and CDR2 are SGHKS and YYEKEE (reference sequence). The CDR3 has 15 residues. V was cut by 1 base and J by 2 bases, with 11 bases left in between. In DNA form, the CDR3 reads TGTGCCAGCAGCTTGATGGTCAGGGACACAGATACGCAGTATTTT. Translating it yields CASSLMVRDTDTQYF.

This clonotype has ten or more counts. This rearrangement joins TRBV5-1 to TRBJ1-1; D unresolved. V shed 3 bases and J shed 3 bases, with 21 bases lying between them. The germline V gene has CDR1 SGHRS and CDR2 YFSETQ. This CDR3 has 17 residues. The CDR3 loop reads CASSYGQAVRVDTEAFF. CDR3 nucleotide sequence: TGCGCCAGCAGCTACGGCCAGGCGGTTAGGGTGGACACTGAAGCTTTCTTT.

A few counts support this clonotype. The chain links TRBV19 to TRBJ1-5; D remains ambiguous. V lost 10 bases to trimming and J lost 2 bases, with 12 bases between them. The CDR3 totals 13 residues. CDR1 and CDR2 from the germline V gene are LNHDA and SQIVND (reference sequence). CDR3 residues: CAISTQGNQPQHF. The CDR3, as DNA: TGTGCCATCTCGACGCAGGGCAATCAGCCCCAGCATTTT.

In this sample, this clonotype turned up a few times. This chain connects TRBV11-3 to TRBJ2-3; TRBD2 is a possible D gene (5 bases). The germline gives CDR1 SGHNT, CDR2 YENEEA. Trimming cost V 4 bases and J 4 bases, with 12 bases left between them. This CDR3 contains 14 residues. The CDR3 loop reads CASSYGLAPDTQYF. The CDR3 nucleotides read TGTGCCAGCAGCTACGGACTGGCTCCAGATACGCAGTATTTT. The full variable domain, with the rest looked up from reference TRBV11-3 and TRBJ2-3, is EAGVVQSPRYKIIEKKQPVAFWCNPISGHNTLYWYLQNLGQGPELLIRYENEEAVDDSQLPKDRFSAERLKGVDSTLKIQPAELGDSAVYLCASSYGLAPDTQYFGPGTRLTVL.

This clonotype was seen only a few times. The rearrangement links TRBV7-8 to TRBJ1-5; D is unresolved. Germline assignment: CDR1 SGHVS and CDR2 FQNEAQ. V gave up 4 bases and J gave up 7 bases, with 11 bases separating them. This CDR3 is 13 amino acids long. The CDR3 region has the DNA TGTGCCAGCAGCTCCGGACGGCGGCAGCCCCAGCATTTT. It encodes CASSSGRRQPQHF.

The rearrangement uses TRBV3-1 and TRBJ2-4, with D tentatively TRBD1 or TRBD2 (7 bases each). CDR3 size: 16 residues. Germline CDR1 and CDR2: LGHDT and YNNKEL (reference sequence). The ends were cut back, 1 base at V and 1 base at J, with 11 bases in the middle. This chain's CDR3 is CASSQAGGVAKNIQYF. DNA of the CDR3: TGTGCCAGCAGCCAAGCAGGGGGGGTCGCCAAAAACATTCAGTACTTC.

This sequence joins TRBV20-1 and TRBJ1-5; no clear D gene. This CDR3 comprises 14 residues. The V end lost 2 bases, the J end lost 6 bases, and 14 bases lay between the germline ends. Germline V gene sequence: CDR1 DFQATT, CDR2 SNEGSKA (reference sequence). Here the CDR3 reads CSARSGTASQPQHF. In DNA form, the CDR3 reads TGCAGTGCTAGAAGTGGAACTGCTAGTCAGCCCCAGCATTTT.

This clonotype came up a few times. V usage is TRBV10-3 and J usage is TRBJ2-1; possible D gene TRBD1, 5 bases. CDR3 size: 12 residues. The V gene's germline CDR1 is ENHRY and CDR2 SYGVKD. The V gene lost 10 bases and the J gene lost 6 bases, with 13 bases spanning the gap. Here the CDR3 DNA reads TGTGCCACCAAACAGGATTCCAATGAGCAGTTCTTC. Encoded protein: CATKQDSNEQFF.

This clonotype was observed many times. The J gene is TRBJ2-3, the V gene TRBV15; D is unresolved. Deletions cut 0 bases from V and 4 bases from J, with 17 bases between. CDR1 LNHNV and CDR2 YYDKDF come from the germline V gene (reference sequence). The CDR3 covers 17 residues. CDR3 DNA sequence: TGTGCCACCAGCAGAGAAGCCCGGGCGTCGGGTGCAGATACGCAGTATTTT. Translation: CATSREARASGADTQYF.

The V call is TRBV5-5, the J call TRBJ1-6, with unresolved D. The CDR3 is 17 amino acids. Looked up from germline, CDR1 is SGHKS and CDR2 is YYEKEE (reference sequence). Trimming left V 0 bases short and J 0 bases short, with 10 bases between. As DNA, the CDR3 is TGTGCCAGCAGCTTGGTCCCGGCAAGCTCCTATAATTCACCCCTCCACTTT. As protein: CASSLVPASSYNSPLHF.

This clonotype was seen a handful of times. V usage is TRBV7-8 and J usage is TRBJ2-3; TRBD2 is a possible D gene (6 bases). This CDR3 spans 15 amino acids. CDR1 SGHVS and CDR2 FQNEAQ come from the germline V gene. The V end lost 7 bases, the J end lost 1 base, and 15 bases lay between the germline ends. The CDR3 DNA reads TGTGCCAGCACCCAGGAGGGCATGGGCACAGATACGCAGTATTTT. Protein: CASTQEGMGTDTQYF. The entire variable domain, with the rest obtained from reference TRBV7-8 and TRBJ2-3, is as follows: GAGVSQSPRYKVAKRGQDVALRCDPISGHVSLFWYQQALGQGPEFLTYFQNEAQLDKSGLPSDRFFAERPEGSVSTLKIQRTQQEDSAVYLCASTQEGMGTDTQYFGPGTRLTVL.

This clonotype was observed a handful of times. The chain recombines TRBV20-1 with TRBJ2-1; 8 bases are shared with TRBD2. The CDR3 covers 13 residues. J was trimmed by 9 bases and V by 5 bases; bases with no gene match: 9. Looked up from germline, CDR1 is DFQATT and CDR2 is SNEGSKA (reference sequence). As DNA, the CDR3 is TGCAGTGCTGTGAGGACTAGCAGCGGTGAGCAGTTCTTC. It is translated as CSAVRTSSGEQFF.

This rearrangement joins TRBV15 to TRBJ1-1; maybe TRBD1 (6 bases). Germline CDR1 and CDR2: LNHNV and YYDKDF (reference sequence). The V and J ends lost 1 base and 3 bases respectively, with 15 bases between them. The CDR3 has 16 residues. The CDR3 DNA reads TGTGCCACCAGCAGAGGAACAGGCCGGGGGCACACTGAAGCTTTCTTT. It codes for CATSRGTGRGHTEAFF.

This clonotype was found a few times. V gene TRBV15 combines with J gene TRBJ2-1; 7 nucleotides match TRBD2. CDR1 and CDR2 from the germline V gene are LNHNV and YYDKDF (reference sequence). The CDR3 covers 16 residues. Trimming at V came to 5 bases and at J to 1 base, leaving 8 bases not matched to a gene. CDR3 in amino acids: CATSSIELASYNEQFF. The DNA for the CDR3 is TGTGCCACCAGCTCGATAGAACTAGCGTCCTACAATGAGCAGTTCTTC.

V and J are TRBV7-9 and TRBJ2-1, with 14 bases fitting TRBD2. CDR3 size: 16 residues. Germline assignment: CDR1 SEHNR and CDR2 FQNEAQ (reference sequence). V lost 4 bases to trimming and J lost 4 bases; unmatched junction nucleotides: 3. CDR3: CASSSRTSGGYNEQFF. The CDR3 nucleotides read TGTGCCAGCAGCTCACGGACTAGCGGGGGGTACAATGAGCAGTTCTTC.

This clonotype showed up many times. The chain carries TRBV15 and TRBJ2-2, with 13 bases matching TRBD2. The V gene's germline CDR1 is LNHNV and CDR2 YYDKDF (reference sequence). The V and J ends lost 3 bases and 6 bases, in that order; junction bases with no gene match: 16. The CDR3 spans 20 residues. The CDR3 DNA reads TGTGCCACCAGCAGCGACTACCCCGGACTAGCGGGAGTGTCCGCCGGGGAGCTGTTTTTT. Translation gives CATSSDYPGLAGVSAGELFF.

The J gene is TRBJ2-1, the V gene TRBV21-1; the DNA was not compared with TRBD2, the D call given in the table. TRBV21-1 is flagged as a pseudogene. The CDR3 is made up of 21 amino acids. CDR3 in DNA: TGTGCCAGCAGCAAAGACAGGGGGGCGCGTGAGCGGGAGGGCCGAGGGAATGAGCAGTTCTTC. It encodes CASSKDRGAREREGRGNEQFF.

The CDR3 bases are TGTGCCAGCACCAAGTCAGGACGCGGGAAAGGTCAGCCCCAGCATTTT. Translation: CASTKSGRGKGQPQHF. The rearrangement joins TRBV25-1 to TRBJ1-5; D is uncertain. The V and J ends lost 7 bases and 6 bases respectively, with 22 bases between them. The CDR3 covers 16 residues. Germline V CDR1 and CDR2: MGHDK, SYGVNS.

This rearrangement joins TRBV9 to TRBJ2-3, with D perhaps TRBD1 (7 bases). CDR3 length equals 16 residues. Trimming cost V 4 bases and J 6 bases, with 21 bases left between them. Germline V gene lookup returns CDR1 SGDLS and CDR2 YYNGEE. CDR3: CASSTGVAGSGDTQYF. The CDR3 DNA reads as TGTGCCAGCAGCACAGGGGTCGCGGGGAGCGGGGATACGCAGTATTTT.

This clonotype was counted between two and nine times. The chain is built from TRBV28 and TRBJ2-1; the match to TRBD1 covers 9 bases. The CDR3 spans 13 residues. Unmatched junction bases numbered 4, after V lost 6 bases and J lost 7 bases. Germline CDR1 is MDHEN and CDR2 is SYDVKM. CDR3 DNA sequence: TGTGCCAGCAGGGGGACAGGGAAAAATGAGCAGTTCTTC. Protein product: CASRGTGKNEQFF. The whole variable domain, remainder taken from reference TRBV28 and TRBJ2-1, is DVKVTQSSRYLVKRTGEKVFLECVQDMDHENMFWYRQDPGLGLRLIYFSYDVKMKEKGDIPEGYSVSREKKERFSLILESASTNQTSMYLCASRGTGKNEQFFGPGTRLTVL.